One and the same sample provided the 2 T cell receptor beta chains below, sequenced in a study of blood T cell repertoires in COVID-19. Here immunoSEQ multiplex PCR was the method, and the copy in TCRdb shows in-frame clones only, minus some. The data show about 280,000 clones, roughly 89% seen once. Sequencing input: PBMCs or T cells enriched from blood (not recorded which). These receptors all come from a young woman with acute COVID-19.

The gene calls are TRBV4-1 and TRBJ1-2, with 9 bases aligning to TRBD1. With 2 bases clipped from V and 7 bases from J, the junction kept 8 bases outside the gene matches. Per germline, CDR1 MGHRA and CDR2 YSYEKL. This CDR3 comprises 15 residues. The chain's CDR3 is CASSQQGQGGGGYTF. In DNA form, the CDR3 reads TGCGCCAGCAGCCAACAGGGACAGGGTGGTGGTGGCTACACCTTC.

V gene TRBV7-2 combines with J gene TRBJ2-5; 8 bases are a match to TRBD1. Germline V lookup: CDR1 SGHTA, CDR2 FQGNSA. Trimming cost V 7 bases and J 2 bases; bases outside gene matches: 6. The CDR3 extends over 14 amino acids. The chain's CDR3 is CASNPNRGQETQYF. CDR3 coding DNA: TGTGCCAGCAACCCCAACAGGGGGCAAGAGACCCAGTACTTC.